This TCR beta chain is drawn from a study of vaccination effects on CD4 cells after COVID-19. To note about this clone: Its antigen is unknown.

Produced via immunoSEQ multiplex PCR; TCRdb's table is partial and in-frame only. The data show fewer than 35,000 clones, with 65% seen just once and approximately 10% held by the top ten. With more than 9 days of culture completed, CD4+ T cells were isolated. Half the medium was swapped for IL-2 medium on days 3 and 7. General study points: At late timepoints after vaccination, vaccine- and infection-induced clones shrank markedly.

Germline V gene sequence: CDR1 SGHNT, CDR2 YENEEA. J lost 6 bases, V lost 1 base, and 14 bases had no gene match. CDR3 length: 18 amino acids. The V and J genes are TRBV11-3 and TRBJ2-2; TRBD2 matches 7 bases. The sequence derives from a human donor who received a COVID-19 vaccine. The sample here was CD4+ T cells from PBMCs cultured without peptide, taken before COVID-19 vaccination. CDR3 nucleotide sequence: TGTGCCAGCAGCTTAGGAAAGACTAGCCGGGGTACGGCCGGGGAGCTGTTTTTT. This encodes CASSLGKTSRGTAGELFF.